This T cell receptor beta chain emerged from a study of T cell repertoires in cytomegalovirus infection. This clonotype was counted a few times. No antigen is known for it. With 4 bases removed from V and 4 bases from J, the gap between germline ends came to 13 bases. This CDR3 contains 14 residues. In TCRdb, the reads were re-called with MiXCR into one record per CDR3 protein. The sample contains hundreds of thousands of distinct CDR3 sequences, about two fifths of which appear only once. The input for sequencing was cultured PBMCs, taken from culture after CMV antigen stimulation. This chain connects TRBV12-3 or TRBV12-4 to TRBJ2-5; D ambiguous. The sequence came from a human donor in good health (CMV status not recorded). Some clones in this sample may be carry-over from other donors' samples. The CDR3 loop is CASSSHIIGETQYF. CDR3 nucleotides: TGTGCCAGCAGTTCTCACATTATCGGAGAGACCCAGTACTTC.